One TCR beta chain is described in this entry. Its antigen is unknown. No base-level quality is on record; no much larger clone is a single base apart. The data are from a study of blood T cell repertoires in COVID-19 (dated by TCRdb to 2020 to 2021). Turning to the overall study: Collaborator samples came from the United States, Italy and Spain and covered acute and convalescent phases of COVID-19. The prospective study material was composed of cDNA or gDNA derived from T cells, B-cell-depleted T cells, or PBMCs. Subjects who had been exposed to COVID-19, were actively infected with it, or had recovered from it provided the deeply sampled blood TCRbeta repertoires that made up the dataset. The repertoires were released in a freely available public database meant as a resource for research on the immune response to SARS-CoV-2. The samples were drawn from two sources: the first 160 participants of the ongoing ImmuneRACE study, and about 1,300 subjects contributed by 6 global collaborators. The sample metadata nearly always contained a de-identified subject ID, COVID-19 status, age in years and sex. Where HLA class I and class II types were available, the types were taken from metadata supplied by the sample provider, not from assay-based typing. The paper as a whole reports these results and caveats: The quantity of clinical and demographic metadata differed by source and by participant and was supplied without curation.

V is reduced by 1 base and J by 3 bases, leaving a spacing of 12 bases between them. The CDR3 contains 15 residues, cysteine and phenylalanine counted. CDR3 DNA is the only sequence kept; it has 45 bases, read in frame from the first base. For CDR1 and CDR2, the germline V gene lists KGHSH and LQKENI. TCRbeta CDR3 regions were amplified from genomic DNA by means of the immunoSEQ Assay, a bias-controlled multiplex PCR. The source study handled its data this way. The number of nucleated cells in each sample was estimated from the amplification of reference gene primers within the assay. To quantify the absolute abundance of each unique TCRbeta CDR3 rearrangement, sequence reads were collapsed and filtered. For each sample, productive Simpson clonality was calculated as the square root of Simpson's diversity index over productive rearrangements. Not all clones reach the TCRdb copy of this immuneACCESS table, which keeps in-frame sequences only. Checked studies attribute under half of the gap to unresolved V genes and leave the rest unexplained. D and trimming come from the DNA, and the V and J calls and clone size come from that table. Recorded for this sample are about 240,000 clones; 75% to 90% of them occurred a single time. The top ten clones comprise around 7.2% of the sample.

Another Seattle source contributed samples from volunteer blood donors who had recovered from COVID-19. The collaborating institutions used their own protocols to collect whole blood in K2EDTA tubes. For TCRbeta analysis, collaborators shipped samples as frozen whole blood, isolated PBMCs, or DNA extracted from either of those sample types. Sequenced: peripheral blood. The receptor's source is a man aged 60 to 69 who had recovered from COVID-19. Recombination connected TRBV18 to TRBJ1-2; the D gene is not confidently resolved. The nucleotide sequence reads TGTGCCAGCTCACCACGGGCCTCCCCGGACTATGGCTACACCTTC. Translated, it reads CASSPRASPDYGYTF.